This TCR beta chain derives from a study of T cell changes during pregnancy in multiple sclerosis. Germline lookup yields CDR1 SGDLS and CDR2 YYNGEE. This CDR3 is built from 16 residues. Trimming removed 3 bases from V and 6 bases from J; junction bases left unmatched: 11. This clone was counted a few times. The method was immunoSEQ multiplex PCR; TCRdb's version includes in-frame clones alone and lacks a portion of them. The sample has about 92,000 clones, 92% seen once. The sequence derives from a female donor with multiple sclerosis, enrolled in a pregnancy study. The sample was peripheral blood, taken in the first trimester of pregnancy. The chain combines TRBV9 with TRBJ2-3, with 9 bases fitting TRBD1. CDR3 nucleotides: TGTGCCAGCAGCGCCCGGGACAGGGCGAGTGCGGATACGCAGTATTTT. It specifies CASSARDRASADTQYF.